The TCR beta chain described here comes from a study of regulatory T cells in long-lasting Graves disease. The study, taken as a whole, reports: Analysis covered peripheral blood alone, not thyroid tissue.

Relying on iRepertoire HTBI primers and Arm-PCR of CDR3 regions, the team built TCR beta libraries. MiXCR was run by TCRdb on the multiplex PCR reads, yielding one entry per CDR3 protein. There are 350,000 to 550,000 distinct CDR3 sequences in the sample; about 16% occur only once, and approximately 15% lies in the top ten. Time point of the sample: newly diagnosed GD, antithyroid drugs for less than 3 months. PBMC-extracted RNA yielded the TCR library. Investigators report Graves' disease was diagnosed under American Thyroid Association guidelines. About this clonotype itself: The antigen is unknown.

These data were likewise used in another study, on T cells in Graves' hyperthyroidism and ophthalmopathy.

Source: peripheral blood mononuclear cells (PBMCs), taken at new diagnosis, from a patient treated with antithyroid drugs. The receptor was derived from a young woman with Graves disease.

CDR3 bases: TGTGCCAGTAGTACCAGGACAGGGGGAAGCTCAGATACGCAGTATTTT. Its translation is CASSTRTGGSSDTQYF. The rearrangement links TRBV19 to TRBJ2-3, with TRBD1 identical over 10 bases. Germline loops: CDR1 LNHDA, CDR2 SQIVND (reference sequence). After removal of 4 bases from V and 4 bases from J, the junction contained 8 bases not matched to a gene. This CDR3 has 16 amino acids.